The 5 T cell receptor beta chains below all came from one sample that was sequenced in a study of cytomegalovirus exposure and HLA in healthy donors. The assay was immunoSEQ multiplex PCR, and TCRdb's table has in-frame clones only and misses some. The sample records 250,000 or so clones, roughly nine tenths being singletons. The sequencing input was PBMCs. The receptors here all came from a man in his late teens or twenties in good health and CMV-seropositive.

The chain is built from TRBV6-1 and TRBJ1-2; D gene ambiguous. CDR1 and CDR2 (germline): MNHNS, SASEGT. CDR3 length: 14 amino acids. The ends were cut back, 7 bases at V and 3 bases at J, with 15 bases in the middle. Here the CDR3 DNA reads TGTGCCAGCATGCCCACATTGAGGTACTATGGCTACACCTTC. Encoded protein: CASMPTLRYYGYTF.

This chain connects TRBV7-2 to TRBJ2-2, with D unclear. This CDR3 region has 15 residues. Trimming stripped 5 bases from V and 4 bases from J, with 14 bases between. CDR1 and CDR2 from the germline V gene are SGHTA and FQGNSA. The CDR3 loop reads CASSPKQRGTGELFF. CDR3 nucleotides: TGTGCCAGCAGCCCAAAACAAAGAGGCACCGGGGAGCTGTTTTTT.

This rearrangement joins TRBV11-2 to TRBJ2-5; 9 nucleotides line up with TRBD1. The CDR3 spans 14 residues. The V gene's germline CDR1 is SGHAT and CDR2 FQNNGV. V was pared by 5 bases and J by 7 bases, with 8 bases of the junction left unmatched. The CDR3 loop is CASSGTGTGWTQYF. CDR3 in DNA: TGTGCCAGCAGCGGGACCGGGACAGGGTGGACCCAGTACTTC.

The CDR3: CASSVGGRDHLGNEQFF. The CDR3 bases are TGTGCCAGCAGCGTAGGTGGGCGGGACCACCTAGGGAATGAGCAGTTCTTC. J is TRBJ2-1 and V is TRBV9, with a tentative D call TRBD2 (6 bases). Germline V lookup: CDR1 SGDLS, CDR2 YYNGEE. The CDR3 runs 17 residues. V was clipped by 0 bases and J by 7 bases, with 20 bases between them.

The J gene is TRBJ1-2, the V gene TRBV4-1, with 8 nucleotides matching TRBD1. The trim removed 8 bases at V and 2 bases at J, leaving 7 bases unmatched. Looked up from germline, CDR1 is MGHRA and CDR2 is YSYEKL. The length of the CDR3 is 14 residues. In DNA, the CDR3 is TGCGCCAGCCGGGACAGGAGATACAACTATGGCTACACCTTC. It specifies CASRDRRYNYGYTF.